One sample yielded the 8 T cell receptor beta chains listed below, sequenced in a study of blood T cell repertoires in COVID-19. The repertoire was sequenced with immunoSEQ multiplex PCR; TCRdb's copy has only in-frame clones and lacks some. The sample shows roughly 260,000 clones, around 87% of them seen only once. The sequenced material came from peripheral blood. Receptor source: a woman aged 45-65 years with acute or convalescent COVID-19.

The V gene is TRBV6-5, the J gene TRBJ1-1, with D maybe TRBD1 (5 bases). Germline CDR1 is MNHEY and CDR2 is SVGAGI. This CDR3 is 13 amino acids long. V was shortened by 5 bases and J by 1 base, with 8 bases between the two germline ends. The CDR3: CASSLQGNTEAFF. Written as DNA, the CDR3 is TGTGCCAGCAGTCTTCAGGGGAACACTGAAGCTTTCTTT.

The genes are TRBV24-1 and TRBJ2-1, with 10 bases matching TRBD2. Germline V gene data show CDR1 as KGHDR and CDR2 as SFDVKD. J lost 5 bases, V lost 3 bases, and 6 bases had no gene match. This CDR3 spans 16 amino acids. This chain's CDR3 is CATSDRLAGVDNEQFF. CDR3 DNA sequence: TGTGCCACCAGTGATCGCCTAGCGGGAGTGGACAATGAGCAGTTCTTC.

The rearrangement uses TRBV5-4 and TRBJ2-1; D possibly corresponds to TRBD2 (5 bases). The germline V gene encodes CDR1 SGHNT and CDR2 YYREEE (reference sequence). The V and J ends lost 6 bases and 5 bases respectively, with 15 bases between them. This CDR3 comprises 14 residues. CDR3 loop: CASTPRAPDNEQFF. In nucleotides, the CDR3 is TGTGCCAGCACCCCGAGGGCGCCGGACAATGAGCAGTTCTTC.

The chain combines TRBV27 with TRBJ2-1, with 12 bases aligning to TRBD2. Germline CDR1 is MNHEY and CDR2 is SMNVEV (reference sequence). The CDR3 has 14 amino acids. The V segment lost 6 bases and the J segment 8 bases; nucleotides outside the gene matches: 5. In DNA form, the CDR3 reads TGTGCCAGCAGGCTAGCGGGAGGGCCCTATGAGCAGTTCTTC. This encodes CASRLAGGPYEQFF.

The chain employs TRBV5-6 and TRBJ1-1; no firm D call. The CDR3 runs to 14 residues. V lost 4 bases and J lost 0, with 10 bases in between. CDR1 SGHDT and CDR2 YYEEEE come from the germline V gene. The CDR3 is CASSPGGMNTEAFF. CDR3 coding DNA: TGTGCCAGCAGCCCCGGTGGTATGAACACTGAAGCTTTCTTT.

The chain links TRBV30 to TRBJ1-1; D is possibly TRBD1 (5 bases). Germline values: CDR1 GTSNPN, CDR2 SVGIG (reference sequence). The V gene lost 7 bases and the J gene lost 11 bases, with 17 bases spanning the gap. The CDR3 is made up of 11 amino acids. The CDR3 nucleotides read TGTGCCTCTAACGACAGAGTTGTTGCTTTCTTT. It specifies CASNDRVVAFF.

This chain links TRBV29-1 with TRBJ1-1; TRBD1 matches at 9 bases. Germline values: CDR1 SQVTM, CDR2 ANQGSEA. Trimming removed 3 bases from V and 5 bases from J; junction bases left unmatched: 7. CDR3 size: 14 residues. CDR3 nucleotide sequence: TGCAGCGTTGAGCGACAGGGGGGGAGGACTGAAGCTTTCTTT. Its protein product is CSVERQGGRTEAFF.

The chain recombines TRBV9 with TRBJ1-6; D uncertain. CDR1 and CDR2 (germline): SGDLS, YYNGEE. This CDR3 contains 15 residues. The ends were cut back, 0 bases at V and 6 bases at J, with 10 bases in the middle. CDR3 in amino acids: CASSVVAGGNSPLHF. The CDR3 nucleotides read TGTGCCAGCAGCGTAGTGGCAGGAGGTAATTCACCCCTCCACTTT.